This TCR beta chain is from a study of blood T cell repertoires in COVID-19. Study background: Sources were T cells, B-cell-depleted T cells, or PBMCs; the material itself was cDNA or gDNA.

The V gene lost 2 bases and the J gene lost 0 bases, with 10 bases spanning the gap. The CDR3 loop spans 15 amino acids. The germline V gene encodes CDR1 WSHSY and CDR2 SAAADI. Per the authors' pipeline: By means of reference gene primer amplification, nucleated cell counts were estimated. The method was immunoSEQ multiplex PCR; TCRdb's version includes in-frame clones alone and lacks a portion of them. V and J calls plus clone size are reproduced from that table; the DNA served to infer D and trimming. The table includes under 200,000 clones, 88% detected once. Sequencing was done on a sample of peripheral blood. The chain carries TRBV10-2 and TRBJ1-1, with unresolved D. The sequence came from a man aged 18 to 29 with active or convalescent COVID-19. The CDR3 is CASSERQTMNTEAFF. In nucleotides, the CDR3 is TGCGCCAGCAGTGAGAGGCAGACTATGAACACTGAAGCTTTCTTT.